The 2 T cell receptor beta chains below were found in one sample sequenced in a study of PD-L1 blockade in urothelial cancer. Time point meaning: peripheral blood 6 weeks after treatment start. TCRdb keeps only in-frame clones here, not all; method: immunoSEQ multiplex PCR. The sample shows under 85,000 clones, roughly 90% of them seen only once. The sequenced sample was PBMCs, obtained around atezolizumab (anti-PD-L1) treatment. The source is a woman aged 80 or over with urothelial cancer.

The chain couples TRBV12-1 to TRBJ2-7; TRBD2, as called in the table, went unchecked against the DNA. TRBV12-1 is deemed a pseudogene. The CDR3 has 14 residues. CDR3 in amino acids: CAVQREGLSHEQYF. In DNA form, the CDR3 reads TGTGCCGTACAGCGGGAGGGCTTGTCTCACGAGCAGTACTTC.

This rearrangement joins TRBV5-1 to TRBJ2-5; 15 nucleotides match TRBD2. This CDR3 has 16 residues. J lost 4 bases, V lost 4 bases, and 5 bases had no gene match. The germline V gene encodes CDR1 SGHRS and CDR2 YFSETQ. DNA for the CDR3: TGCGCCAGCAGCCAAGGACTAGCGGGAGGGGTAGAGACCCAGTACTTC. Protein: CASSQGLAGGVETQYF.